Reported below is one T cell receptor beta chain. Its cognate antigen is unknown. This sample was taken from a study of T cell responses to AZD1222 COVID-19 vaccine. CDR1 and CDR2 from the germline V gene are MNHEY and SVGAGI. V was cut by 0 bases and J by 2 bases, with 7 bases left in between. The CDR3 totals 14 residues. Generated by immunoSEQ multiplex PCR, the TCRdb table keeps only in-frame clones and is missing some. The sample includes 130,000 or so clones, approximately 90% of them seen just once. General study points: Spike-specific TCR breadth rose after two AZD1222 doses, and depth rose as well.

V is TRBV6-5 and J is TRBJ1-2; D is undetermined. This clonotype was obtained from an adult in good health. The sequencing used peripheral blood, collected on day 0 of AZD1222 vaccination. The DNA for the CDR3 is TGTGCCAGCAGTTACTCACCAGTAAACTATGGCTACACCTTC. It translates to CASSYSPVNYGYTF.